This paragraph covers one TCR beta chain sequence. The antigen remains undetermined. The sample originates from a study of cytomegalovirus exposure and HLA in healthy donors. Findings of the study overall: HLA restriction was apparent for most CMV-associated TCR beta chains in a later analysis.

CDR1 SGDLS and CDR2 YYNGEE come from the germline V gene. Trimming took off 0 bases at V and 1 base at J, with 10 bases between the two ends. This CDR3 contains 15 residues. PCR employed 60 Vbeta and 13 Jbeta primers. Clones were read by immunoSEQ multiplex PCR, and TCRdb kept only the in-frame ones, dropping some. The sample yields around 130,000 clones, over 65% seen once. J is TRBJ1-2 and V is TRBV9; no clear D gene. The sequencing input was PBMCs. This clonotype was sampled from a woman between 25 and 40 years old in good health and CMV-seronegative. Written as DNA, the CDR3 is TGTGCCAGCAGCGTAGCTCCGAGCGGTAACTATGGCTACACCTTC. Amino acid sequence: CASSVAPSGNYGYTF.